A single sample is the source of the 3 T cell receptor beta chains below, sequenced in a study of T cells expressing NK-cell markers. Each CDR3 protein gets one entry in TCRdb, which reprocessed the 5' RACE reads and gives no DNA. This sample's table reports 130,000 to 150,000 distinct CDR3 sequences. Material: blood T cells: a sorted CD56 or NKG2C T cell subset, CD4+ or CD8+ T cells, or bulk PBMC T cells (not recorded which). These TCRs come from a man younger than 35 in good health.

The V call is TRBV15, the J call TRBJ2-5; TCRdb reports TRBD2, a call that lacks DNA to check it against. This CDR3 spans 15 amino acids. Germline-derived CDR1 and CDR2 are LNHNV and YYDKDF (reference sequence). CDR3 sequence reads: CATSTSSENQETQYF.

The V gene is TRBV6-1, the J gene TRBJ1-4; TCRdb selects TRBD1, and the lack of DNA leaves this call unchecked. Germline CDR1 is MNHNS and CDR2 is SASEGT. The CDR3 is made up of 15 amino acids. The CDR3 spells CASSGKDRGSEKLFF.

The chain recombines TRBV4-3 with TRBJ2-3; lacking DNA, the TRBD1 call made by TCRdb goes unchecked. From germline, CDR1 is LGHNA and CDR2 YSLEER. The CDR3 loop spans 17 amino acids. CDR3 loop: CASSQDRGALLTDTQYF.